A single sample gave rise to the 9 T cell receptor beta chains below, sequenced in a study of CD8 T cells in ankylosing spondylitis. TCRdb redid the calling of the 5' RACE reads with MiXCR, one entry per CDR3 protein. The sample lists roughly 130,000 distinct CDR3 sequences, roughly an eighth occurring once. The sample taken for sequencing was blood, either unsorted or a sorted T cell fraction (not recorded which). The receptors derive from a female donor with ankylosing spondylitis or in good health (not recorded which).

The chain carries TRBV7-9 and TRBJ1-1; D remains ambiguous. CDR1 SEHNR and CDR2 FQNEAQ come from the germline V gene (reference sequence). Trimming stripped 5 bases from V and 0 bases from J, with 16 bases between. The CDR3 is 16 residues long. CDR3 bases: TGTGCCAGCAGCCCCAAACGCTTGGGGATGAACACTGAAGCTTTCTTT. The encoded protein is CASSPKRLGMNTEAFF. The variable domain in full, with the rest retrieved from reference TRBV7-9 and TRBJ1-1, is DTGVSQNPRHKITKRGQNVTFRCDPISEHNRLYWYRQTLGQGPEFLTYFQNEAQLEKSRLLSDRFSAERPKGSFSTLEIQRTEQGDSAMYLCASSPKRLGMNTEAFFGQGTRLTVV.

This chain links TRBV5-1 with TRBJ2-7; TRBD1 aligns across 7 bases. Unmatched junction bases numbered 8, after V lost 0 bases and J lost 2 bases. Per germline, CDR1 SGHRS and CDR2 YFSETQ. The CDR3 length is 16 residues. The CDR3: CASSLAIDRVTYEQYF. CDR3 coding DNA: TGCGCCAGCAGCTTGGCCATAGACAGGGTCACCTACGAGCAGTACTTC.

This clonotype has a count of ten or more. The gene calls are TRBV20-1 and TRBJ2-3; D remains ambiguous. The germline V gene encodes CDR1 DFQATT and CDR2 SNEGSKA (reference sequence). The CDR3 has 15 residues. V was pared by 1 base and J by 3 bases, with 14 bases between. The CDR3 sequence is CSARGQTLWTDTQYF. Here the CDR3 DNA reads TGCAGTGCTAGAGGCCAGACCCTATGGACAGATACGCAGTATTTT.

This clonotype was seen a handful of times. This sequence joins TRBV5-1 and TRBJ1-1, with a weak D call TRBD1 (6 bases). V was trimmed by 0 bases and J by 0 bases, leaving 12 bases between them. CDR1 and CDR2 from the germline V gene are SGHRS and YFSETQ. The length of the CDR3 is 16 residues. The CDR3 is CASSLASGAMNTEAFF. The CDR3 bases are TGCGCCAGCAGCTTGGCCTCAGGGGCCATGAACACTGAAGCTTTCTTT.

In this sample, this clonotype turned up a few times. The chain recombines TRBV10-3 with TRBJ2-3, with 13 nucleotides matching TRBD2. The trim removed 4 bases at V and 5 bases at J, leaving 9 bases unmatched. Germline lookup yields CDR1 ENHRY and CDR2 SYGVKD. CDR3 size: 17 residues. The CDR3 is CAISARLAGGRVDTQYF. CDR3 in DNA: TGTGCCATCAGTGCGCGACTAGCGGGAGGACGAGTAGATACGCAGTATTTT.

This clonotype was counted many times. V is TRBV5-1 and J is TRBJ2-5; TRBD1 is a possible D gene (6 bases). Germline CDR1 is SGHRS and CDR2 is YFSETQ. This CDR3 has 15 amino acids. The ends were cut back, 0 bases at V and 5 bases at J, with 14 bases in the middle. The CDR3 region has the DNA TGCGCCAGCAGCTTGGTGGCAGGGGATTTCGAGACCCAGTACTTC. Residues: CASSLVAGDFETQYF.

Ten or more counts support this clonotype. The gene calls are TRBV10-3 and TRBJ1-2; 9 bases agree with TRBD1. The ends lost 3 bases at V and 8 bases at J; junction bases unmatched: 4. Germline V CDR1 and CDR2: ENHRY, SYGVKD. The CDR3 is 13 residues long. CDR3 residues: CAISDGTGKGYTF. The DNA for the CDR3 is TGTGCCATCAGTGACGGGACAGGGAAGGGCTACACCTTC.

About this clonotype itself: A much larger clone lies a single base off, so this may be a read error. This rearrangement joins TRBV7-2 to TRBJ2-5; no definite D call. Germline CDR1 is SGHTA and CDR2 is FQGNSA. The CDR3 sequence is 15 residues long. Written as DNA, the CDR3 is TGTGCCAGCAACTTAGGGCAGCTACCCCAAGAGACCCAGTACTTC. Translated, it gives CASNLGQLPQETQYF.

Only a few counts were recorded for this clonotype. The chain carries TRBV21-1 and TRBJ2-7; TRBD2, the D gene given by the table, was not confirmed from the DNA. TRBV21-1 is described as a pseudogene. The CDR3 loop spans 10 amino acids. The CDR3 sequence is CASSPRALSF. CDR3 nucleotides: TGTGCCAGCAGCCCGAGGGCACTTTCCTTC.